The clone carrying this TCR beta chain was observed a handful of times. No antigen is known for it. This entry belongs to a study of T cell repertoires in cytomegalovirus infection. Study at large: Researchers turned to recently identified HLA-C-restricted CMV epitopes as well as well-studied HLA-B-restricted ones. Carrying CMV and the relevant HLA type showed in public TCR beta signatures.

This CDR3 is 16 amino acids long. CDR1 and CDR2 (germline): MGHRA, YSYEKL. Germline trimming cut 0 bases from V and 7 bases from J; bases unmatched to any gene: 6. TCRdb called the reads again in MiXCR, with one record for every CDR3 protein. Found here are about 920,000 distinct CDR3 sequences, approximately 31% of them singletons; the top ten hold around 15%. Study findings and constraints: CMV-specific TCR beta clonotypes restricted by HLA-C dominated the ex vivo response. Summed public TCR beta family frequency identified CMV carriers bearing the relevant HLA.

The chain couples TRBV4-1 to TRBJ2-1; 10 bases are a match to TRBD2. Sequenced material: cultured CD8+ T cells from PBMCs, taken from culture after CMV antigen stimulation. The source of this sequence is a human donor in good health (CMV status not recorded). Some clones in this sample may be carry-over from other donors' samples. For the CDR3, the DNA is TGCGCCAGCAGCCAAGATGAAGCGGGGGGGCGGAATGAGCAGTTCTTC. Protein product: CASSQDEAGGRNEQFF.